This T cell receptor (beta chain) is drawn from a study of response to subunit inactivated influenza vaccine. Points from the study as a whole: T cells newly recruited by each seasonal influenza vaccination are few, the authors suggested.

TCRdb reprocessed the RT-PCR reads via MiXCR and lists one record per CDR3 protein. Found here are 500,000 to 550,000 distinct CDR3 sequences, under 30% of them singletons; the top ten hold 2.5% to 3%. Germline values: CDR1 DFQATT, CDR2 SNEGSKA (reference sequence). V lost 0 bases and J lost 2, with 11 bases in between. This CDR3 is 14 amino acids long. Note on this clonotype: Its target is unknown.

The same sample was also studied in work on T cells expressing NK-cell markers. As that study records: Production of TCR beta cDNA relied on 5'RACE template switching with UMIs. As a fraction of CD8+ T cells, dominant NKG2C+ clonotypes reached about 1.0-7.0% in about six donors.

Material: CD4+ T cells sorted from PBMCs, obtained about 13 days after vaccination. The clonotype originates from a man over 45 who received an inactivated influenza vaccine. The rearrangement links TRBV20-1 to TRBJ2-7, with a weak D call TRBD1 (5 bases). CDR3 loop: CSARDPAGPYEQYF. The CDR3, as DNA: TGCAGTGCTAGAGATCCGGCAGGGCCCTACGAGCAGTACTTC.